The 3 T cell receptor beta chains listed next were all sequenced from one sample in a study of STAT5B mutations in CD4+ large granular lymphocyte leukemia. Repertoires were generated with immunoSEQ multiplex PCR, while TCRdb's copy carries only in-frame clones and drops some. Among 28,000 or so clones listed, roughly 79% were seen once. The sequenced sample consisted of CD4+ T cells from blood buffy coats. The receptors here all came from a human donor in good health.

V and J are TRBV10-1 and TRBJ2-1; TRBD2 aligns across 8 bases. Germline V lookup: CDR1 WNHNN, CDR2 SYGVQD (reference sequence). The V and J ends lost 5 bases and 3 bases, in that order; junction bases with no gene match: 12. The CDR3 extends over 17 amino acids. CDR3 coding DNA: TGCGCCAGCAGTATAAATAGCGGGACACCTTGCTACAATGAGCAGTTCTTC. Its translation: CASSINSGTPCYNEQFF.

The chain is built from TRBV30 and TRBJ2-5; 7 positions agree with TRBD2. CDR1 GTSNPN and CDR2 SVGIG come from the germline V gene (reference sequence). V trimming: 5 bases; J trimming: 5 bases; junction bases outside the gene matches: 8. The CDR3 runs to 13 residues. CDR3 DNA sequence: TGTGCCTGGTCGGGGCGGGAGACGGAGACCCAGTACTTC. Protein: CAWSGRETETQYF.

This sequence joins TRBV28 and TRBJ1-5; TRBD1 agrees at 9 bases. With V trimmed by 5 bases and J by 4 bases, 3 bases remained unmatched. CDR3 length equals 14 residues. The germline CDR1 and CDR2 sequences are MDHEN and SYDVKM. CDR3 nucleotides: TGTGCCAGCAGTCTTGGACAGGGGAATCAGCCCCAGCATTTT. Its protein product is CASSLGQGNQPQHF.